The T cell receptor delta chain described here comes from a study of gamma-delta chains in newborns, infants, children. On the study more broadly: Innate gammadelta T cells reportedly expand polyclonally right after birth, driven by microbial exposure, per the title.

TCRdb redid the clone calls on the reads with CATT. The sample gives around 1,500 delta-chain clones, 7% to 9.5% of which show up once; roughly 15% is in the top ten. CDR1 and CDR2 from the germline V gene are TSWWSYY and QGS. The V gene end was trimmed by 6 bases and the J gene end by 0 bases; junction bases not matched to a gene: 9. The CDR3 has 16 residues. Relative to its sample, this clone is large. The V call is TRDV1, the J call TRDJ1, with 8 bases that match TRDD3. The source is a child who was a newborn, infant or young child, either healthy, febrile or measles-vaccinated (not recorded which). Sequenced: blood. CDR3 DNA: TGTGCTCTTGGCACGTACTGGGGGGGGTACACCGATAAACTCATCTTT. It encodes CALGTYWGGYTDKLIF.